The rows below give T cell receptor beta chains drawn from one sample of a study of blood T cell repertoires in COVID-19. Assay: immunoSEQ multiplex PCR; the TCRdb copy retains only in-frame clones and omits some. The sample carries about 250,000 clones, about nine tenths recorded once. The specimen sequenced was peripheral blood. The receptors come from a woman in her thirties or forties who had recovered from COVID-19. Both conserved end residues are part of each CDR3. A D gene is named only where the DNA matches it firmly. The size of a clone is reported for some rows only, either as once, few or many, or as a class for expanded clones.

j_call: TRBJ1-4; clone_size: .; d_call: .; v_call: TRBV3-1/TRBV3-2; cdr3_nt: TGTGCCAGCAGCCAAGATTCTCATGAAAAACTGTTTTTT; cdr3_aa: CASSQDSHEKLFF
j_call: TRBJ2-3; clone_size: .; d_call: TRBD2; v_call: TRBV24-1; cdr3_nt: TGTGCCACCAGTGACCCAGGGACTAGCGGGACAGATACGCAGTATTTT; cdr3_aa: CATSDPGTSGTDTQYF
j_call: TRBJ2-2; clone_size: .; d_call: .; v_call: TRBV18; cdr3_nt: TGTGCCAGCTCCGGCAGCAGGACTCCGAACACCGGGGAGCTGTTTTTT; cdr3_aa: CASSGSRTPNTGELFF
j_call: TRBJ2-5; clone_size: .; d_call: TRBD1; v_call: TRBV10-3; cdr3_nt: TGTGCCATCAGTGAGTCGCCAGGGGGAGAGACCCAGTACTTC; cdr3_aa: CAISESPGGETQYF
j_call: TRBJ1-3; clone_size: .; d_call: .; v_call: TRBV10-3; cdr3_nt: TGTGCCATCAGTGAGTCGGGAGGGGCTGGAAACACCATATATTTT; cdr3_aa: CAISESGGAGNTIYF
j_call: TRBJ2-2; clone_size: .; d_call: TRBD1; v_call: TRBV28; cdr3_nt: TGTGCCAGCAGTTCCAGGGGGCTTACCGGGGAGCTGTTTTTT; cdr3_aa: CASSSRGLTGELFF
j_call: TRBJ2-5; clone_size: .; d_call: TRBD2; v_call: TRBV14; cdr3_nt: TGTGCCAGCAGCCATGGACTAGCGGGAGCCTATACACAAGAGACCCAGTACTTC; cdr3_aa: CASSHGLAGAYTQETQYF
j_call: TRBJ2-3; clone_size: .; d_call: .; v_call: TRBV18; cdr3_nt: TGTGCCAGCTCACTGTTTCAGCAAGAGGGCACAGATACGCAGTATTTT; cdr3_aa: CASSLFQQEGTDTQYF
j_call: TRBJ2-5; clone_size: .; d_call: TRBD1; v_call: TRBV6-4; cdr3_nt: TGTGCCAGCAGGATGGCAAGACAGGGATGGGAGACCCAGTACTTC; cdr3_aa: CASRMARQGWETQYF
j_call: TRBJ2-3; clone_size: .; d_call: .; v_call: TRBV30; cdr3_nt: TGTGCCTGGACACCGGGGACAGATACGCAGTATTTT; cdr3_aa: CAWTPGTDTQYF
j_call: TRBJ2-7; clone_size: .; d_call: TRBD2; v_call: TRBV29-1; cdr3_nt: TGCAGCGGGGGGGGGCCGGCGGGGGGACCCTACGAGCAGTACTTC; cdr3_aa: CSGGGPAGGPYEQYF
j_call: TRBJ2-7; clone_size: .; d_call: TRBD2; v_call: TRBV7-2; cdr3_nt: TGTGCCAGCAGCTTAAGCGGGAGCTACGAGCAGTACTTC; cdr3_aa: CASSLSGSYEQYF
j_call: TRBJ2-3; clone_size: .; d_call: .; v_call: TRBV28; cdr3_nt: TGTGCCAGCAGTGCTAGTACAGATACGCAGTATTTT; cdr3_aa: CASSASTDTQYF
j_call: TRBJ1-2; clone_size: .; d_call: .; v_call: TRBV5-4; cdr3_nt: TGTGCCAGCAGCCAAGGGTCAGAGGCCGGACACTCAAGGGGCTACACCTTC; cdr3_aa: CASSQGSEAGHSRGYTF
j_call: TRBJ2-3; clone_size: .; d_call: .; v_call: TRBV24-1; cdr3_nt: TGTGCCACCAGTGATTTAGTGCGAGGAAGTACAGATACGCAGTATTTT; cdr3_aa: CATSDLVRGSTDTQYF
j_call: TRBJ2-3; clone_size: .; d_call: TRBD1; v_call: TRBV7-2; cdr3_nt: TGTGCCAGCAGCTTAGATTGGGCAGGGGGTTACGACACGCAGTATTTT; cdr3_aa: CASSLDWAGGYDTQYF
j_call: TRBJ1-3; clone_size: .; d_call: .; v_call: TRBV9; cdr3_nt: TGTGCCAGCAGCGTAGTCGACAGGGGAAACACCATATATTTT; cdr3_aa: CASSVVDRGNTIYF
j_call: TRBJ1-2; clone_size: .; d_call: .; v_call: TRBV27; cdr3_nt: TGTGCCAGCAGTACTCAGGACAGATCTAATAACTATGGCTACACCTTC; cdr3_aa: CASSTQDRSNNYGYTF
j_call: TRBJ2-2; clone_size: .; d_call: TRBD1; v_call: TRBV14; cdr3_nt: TGTGCCAGCAGCATTGGGACAGGGGGCACCGGGGAGCTGTTTTTT; cdr3_aa: CASSIGTGGTGELFF
j_call: TRBJ2-5; clone_size: .; d_call: TRBD2; v_call: TRBV7-9; cdr3_nt: TGTGCCAGCAGCTTAGGGACTAGCCAAGAGACCCAGTACTTC; cdr3_aa: CASSLGTSQETQYF
j_call: TRBJ2-1; clone_size: .; d_call: TRBD2; v_call: TRBV11-2; cdr3_nt: TGTGCCAGCAGCTTAGATGCGGGAGGGTTATTCAATGAGCAGTTCTTC; cdr3_aa: CASSLDAGGLFNEQFF
j_call: TRBJ2-5; clone_size: once; d_call: TRBD2; v_call: TRBV13; cdr3_nt: TGTGCCAGCAGCTTAGCGGCTAGCGGGAATATATATTCCCAAGAGACCCAGTACTTC; cdr3_aa: CASSLAASGNIYSQETQYF
j_call: TRBJ2-2; clone_size: .; d_call: TRBD1; v_call: TRBV2; cdr3_nt: TGTGCCAGCAGTAGACAGGGGCCTGAGACCGGGGAGCTGTTTTTT; cdr3_aa: CASSRQGPETGELFF
j_call: TRBJ2-1; clone_size: .; d_call: TRBD1; v_call: TRBV19; cdr3_nt: TGTGCCAGTAGTATCACCCACGGGACAGGAACCGCGGTTGGTGAGCAGTTCTTC; cdr3_aa: CASSITHGTGTAVGEQFF
j_call: TRBJ1-1; clone_size: .; d_call: TRBD1; v_call: TRBV4-1; cdr3_nt: TGCGCCAGCAGCGAGCCAGGGGGCAGCGCTGAAGCTTTCTTT; cdr3_aa: CASSEPGGSAEAFF
j_call: TRBJ1-2; clone_size: .; d_call: .; v_call: TRBV24-1; cdr3_nt: TGTGCCACCAGTGACGAAGTGGGCGGCTACACCTTC; cdr3_aa: CATSDEVGGYTF
j_call: TRBJ2-2; clone_size: .; d_call: TRBD2; v_call: TRBV10-3; cdr3_nt: TGTGCCATCAGTGGCGCAGCGGGAACCAACACCGGGGAGCTGTTTTTT; cdr3_aa: CAISGAAGTNTGELFF
j_call: TRBJ2-1; clone_size: .; d_call: TRBD2; v_call: TRBV28; cdr3_nt: TGTGCCAGCACGGGAGGTCTAGGGGTATACAATGAGCAGTTCTTC; cdr3_aa: CASTGGLGVYNEQFF
j_call: TRBJ2-1; clone_size: .; d_call: .; v_call: TRBV11-2; cdr3_nt: TGTGCCAGCAGCTTCGGCCGGGGTAATGAGCAGTTCTTC; cdr3_aa: CASSFGRGNEQFF
j_call: TRBJ1-2; clone_size: .; d_call: .; v_call: TRBV9; cdr3_nt: TGTGCCAGCAGCGTAGACAGGTCTAACTATGGCTACACCTTC; cdr3_aa: CASSVDRSNYGYTF
j_call: TRBJ2-6; clone_size: .; d_call: .; v_call: TRBV28; cdr3_nt: TGTGCCATCTCCAAGGGGCAGAGGGCCAACGTCCTGACTTTC; cdr3_aa: CAISKGQRANVLTF
j_call: TRBJ2-1; clone_size: .; d_call: .; v_call: TRBV5-4; cdr3_nt: TGTGCCAGCAGCAGAGGGGGGACAGACAATGAGCAGTTCTTC; cdr3_aa: CASSRGGTDNEQFF
j_call: TRBJ2-2; clone_size: .; d_call: TRBD2; v_call: TRBV5-4; cdr3_nt: TGTGCCAGCAGCTTATCGGGACTAAACACCGGGGAGCTGTTTTTT; cdr3_aa: CASSLSGLNTGELFF
j_call: TRBJ2-2; clone_size: .; d_call: TRBD2; v_call: TRBV30; cdr3_nt: TGTGCCTGGAGTGTAACTAGCGGGGCCACCGGGGAGCTGTTTTTT; cdr3_aa: CAWSVTSGATGELFF
j_call: TRBJ2-7; clone_size: .; d_call: TRBD1; v_call: TRBV6-1; cdr3_nt: TGTGCCAGCAGTGAAGTTATCGGGACAGGGGGCTACGAGCAGTACTTC; cdr3_aa: CASSEVIGTGGYEQYF
j_call: TRBJ1-1; clone_size: .; d_call: .; v_call: TRBV29-1; cdr3_nt: TGCAGCGTTCTTACAGAGAACACTGAAGCTTTCTTT; cdr3_aa: CSVLTENTEAFF
j_call: TRBJ2-1; clone_size: .; d_call: TRBD2; v_call: TRBV5-1; cdr3_nt: TGCGCCAGCAGCTCGGGACTAGCGGGAGGGAATGAGCAGTTCTTC; cdr3_aa: CASSSGLAGGNEQFF
j_call: TRBJ2-7; clone_size: .; d_call: TRBD2; v_call: TRBV11-2; cdr3_nt: TGTGCCAGCAGCCTTAGAGGACCGGGACTAGCGGGACAAGAGCAGTACTTC; cdr3_aa: CASSLRGPGLAGQEQYF
j_call: TRBJ2-5; clone_size: .; d_call: TRBD2; v_call: TRBV11-3; cdr3_nt: TGTGCCAGCAGCTTACGGGCTAGCGGGAGTGTGGAGACCCAGTACTTC; cdr3_aa: CASSLRASGSVETQYF
j_call: TRBJ2-5; clone_size: .; d_call: .; v_call: TRBV28; cdr3_nt: TGTGCCAGCAGAGGGCGAGGGTTAGTGGAGACCCAGTACTTC; cdr3_aa: CASRGRGLVETQYF
j_call: TRBJ2-5; clone_size: .; d_call: .; v_call: TRBV5-1; cdr3_nt: TGCGCCAGCAGCTTGGCCGGGTCCTTAGAGACCCAGTACTTC; cdr3_aa: CASSLAGSLETQYF
j_call: TRBJ1-1; clone_size: .; d_call: TRBD1; v_call: TRBV19; cdr3_nt: TGTGCCAGTAGGTGGACAGGCGCGAACACTGAAGCTTTCTTT; cdr3_aa: CASRWTGANTEAFF
j_call: TRBJ2-2; clone_size: .; d_call: TRBD2; v_call: TRBV4-2; cdr3_nt: TGTGCCAGCAGCCAAGAAAGCGGGGCAAACACCGGGGAGCTGTTTTTT; cdr3_aa: CASSQESGANTGELFF
j_call: TRBJ2-3; clone_size: .; d_call: TRBD2; v_call: TRBV5-1; cdr3_nt: TGCGCCAGCAGCCTCGTAGCGGGAGGGGCAGATACGCAGTATTTT; cdr3_aa: CASSLVAGGADTQYF
j_call: TRBJ2-7; clone_size: .; d_call: .; v_call: TRBV9; cdr3_nt: TGTGCCAGCAGCGGGGGAGACGAGCAGTACTTC; cdr3_aa: CASSGGDEQYF
j_call: TRBJ2-7; clone_size: .; d_call: TRBD2; v_call: TRBV5-4; cdr3_nt: TGTGCCAGCAGCTTGGGGTTAGCGGGAGTAATCGACGAGCAGTACTTC; cdr3_aa: CASSLGLAGVIDEQYF
j_call: TRBJ2-7; clone_size: .; d_call: TRBD1; v_call: TRBV19; cdr3_nt: TGTGCCAGTAGTATAGTCCAGGGGGCGCCGTACGAGCAGTACTTC; cdr3_aa: CASSIVQGAPYEQYF
j_call: TRBJ2-1; clone_size: many; d_call: TRBD1; v_call: TRBV6-2/TRBV6-3; cdr3_nt: TGTGCCAGCAGTAACGGACAGGGCGCAAAATACAATGAGCAGTTCTTC; cdr3_aa: CASSNGQGAKYNEQFF
j_call: TRBJ1-1; clone_size: .; d_call: TRBD1; v_call: TRBV4-2; cdr3_nt: TGTGCCAGCAGCCGCCAGGGGGAATTCATGGGCACTGAAGCTTTCTTT; cdr3_aa: CASSRQGEFMGTEAFF
j_call: TRBJ2-2; clone_size: .; d_call: .; v_call: TRBV12-3/TRBV12-4; cdr3_nt: TGTGCCAGCAGACCGGGAACCGGGGAGCTGTTTTTT; cdr3_aa: CASRPGTGELFF
j_call: TRBJ2-7; clone_size: .; d_call: TRBD1; v_call: TRBV5-4; cdr3_nt: TGTGCCAGCAGCTCGACAAGCACGGGGGGACAGGGGGCGTACGAGCAGTACTTC; cdr3_aa: CASSSTSTGGQGAYEQYF
j_call: TRBJ2-7; clone_size: .; d_call: TRBD2; v_call: TRBV27; cdr3_nt: TGTGCCAGCAGTTTATCCGGGACTAAGTTCCCCTACGAGCAGTACTTC; cdr3_aa: CASSLSGTKFPYEQYF
j_call: TRBJ1-5; clone_size: .; d_call: .; v_call: TRBV19; cdr3_nt: TGTGCCAGTAGTACCCCGGACAGATTCAATCAGCCCCAGCATTTT; cdr3_aa: CASSTPDRFNQPQHF
j_call: TRBJ2-5; clone_size: .; d_call: TRBD2; v_call: TRBV4-2; cdr3_nt: TGTGCCAGCAGCCAAGCTAGCGGGTGGGGGGAGACCCAGTACTTC; cdr3_aa: CASSQASGWGETQYF
j_call: TRBJ2-2; clone_size: .; d_call: .; v_call: TRBV28; cdr3_nt: TGTGCCAGCAGAGCCAACACCGGGGAGCTGTTTTTT; cdr3_aa: CASRANTGELFF
j_call: TRBJ2-2; clone_size: .; d_call: TRBD2; v_call: TRBV3-1/TRBV3-2; cdr3_nt: TGTGCCAGCGATTCTCGGCTAGCGGGAACCGGGGAGCTGTTTTTT; cdr3_aa: CASDSRLAGTGELFF
j_call: TRBJ2-7; clone_size: .; d_call: TRBD2; v_call: TRBV19; cdr3_nt: TGTGCCAGTAGTCTTAAGGGACTAGCGGGAGACGAGCAGTACTTC; cdr3_aa: CASSLKGLAGDEQYF
j_call: TRBJ2-5; clone_size: .; d_call: TRBD1; v_call: TRBV24-1; cdr3_nt: TGTGCCACCAGTGATTCCGACAGGGACGACGGTTTGGGGGAGACCCAGTACTTC; cdr3_aa: CATSDSDRDDGLGETQYF
j_call: TRBJ1-4; clone_size: .; d_call: TRBD1; v_call: TRBV5-4; cdr3_nt: TGTGCCAGCAGCGACCAGGGGGTCTCTAATGAAAAACTGTTTTTT; cdr3_aa: CASSDQGVSNEKLFF